The source of this T cell receptor (beta chain) is a study of blood T cell repertoires in COVID-19 (TCRdb year 2020). About the full investigation: Collaborator samples came from the United States, Italy and Spain and covered acute and convalescent phases of COVID-19. The material from the prospective study consisted of cDNA or gDNA derived from T cells, B-cell-depleted T cells, or PBMCs. Deeply sampled blood TCRbeta repertoires from subjects exposed to, actively infected with, or recovered from COVID-19 were included in the dataset. A freely available public database, intended as a resource for researchers studying the immune response to SARS-CoV-2, is where the repertoires were released. Samples came from the ongoing ImmuneRACE study (first 160 participants) plus 1,254 subjects from 6 global collaborators. The sample metadata nearly always contained a de-identified subject ID, COVID-19 status, age in years and sex. Where available, HLA class I and class II types were obtained from metadata supplied by the sample provider rather than from assay-based typing.

A second Seattle source provided samples from volunteer blood donors who had recovered from COVID-19. Whole blood was collected in K2EDTA tubes by collaborating institutions according to the institutions' own protocols. Collaborator samples were shipped for TCRbeta analysis as frozen whole blood, isolated PBMCs, or DNA extracted from either sample type. TCRbeta CDR3 regions were amplified from genomic DNA by means of the immunoSEQ Assay, a bias-controlled multiplex PCR. Processing in the source paper ran as follows. Nucleated cell counts per sample were estimated from amplification of reference gene primers within the assay. To quantify the absolute abundance of each unique TCRbeta CDR3 rearrangement, sequence reads were collapsed and filtered. For each sample, productive Simpson clonality was calculated as the square root of Simpson's diversity index across productive rearrangements. This is the immuneACCESS table as TCRdb keeps it, with only in-frame sequences that have V and J called. A part of the clones is gone; compared with another copy, unresolved V genes explain less than half, and the rest is unexplained. D and trimming come from the DNA, and the V and J calls and clone size come from that table. The sample has 200,000 to 250,000 clones on record, roughly nine tenths of them singletons. Of the sample, 9.5% to 15% falls within the top ten clones.

Beyond this particular receptor, the publication reports: How much clinical and demographic metadata was included differed by source and by participant, and the metadata was provided uncurated.

This clone was observed once. Its antigen target is currently unknown. Base qualities were left out, and no much larger clone turns up one base away. Sequenced: peripheral blood. This sequence originates from a young woman who had recovered from COVID-19.

The DNA sequence is given as TGTGCCAGCAGCCCTGCCTGGGACACGGGCACCGGGGAGCTGTTTTTT. This encodes CASSPAWDTGTGELFF. In this chain, TRBV7-6 is recombined with TRBJ2-2; tentative D gene TRBD1, with 6 bases matching. V sheds 5 bases and J sheds 4 bases, leaving 17 bases between their ends. According to the germline V gene, CDR1 reads SGHVS and CDR2 reads FNYEAQ. The CDR3, from cysteine to phenylalanine, totals 16 residues. Of the read, only the CDR3 DNA is kept; its 48 bases are in frame from base 1.